This TCR beta chain was observed in a study of blood T cell repertoires in COVID-19. Background on the study: Both acute and convalescent COVID-19 samples were obtained from the United States, Italy and Spain. Sources were T cells, B-cell-depleted T cells, or PBMCs; the material itself was cDNA or gDNA.

Libraries were prepared by immunoSEQ multiplex PCR; TCRdb keeps only in-frame clonotypes and omits some of them. This table has 40,000 to 50,000 clones, 80% to 90% appearing once. The CDR3 is 13 residues long. Trimming shortened V by 3 bases and J by 6 bases, and 8 bases separated the two germline ends. Germline assignment: CDR1 MGHDK and CDR2 SYGVNS. The rearrangement links TRBV25-1 to TRBJ2-2; TRBD1 might be the D (7 bases). Sequencing used peripheral blood. The clonotype was recovered from a human donor in a cohort sampled during active COVID-19. CDR3 coding DNA: TGTGCCAGCAGTGACAGGGGGGCCGGGGAGCTGTTTTTT. Its translation is CASSDRGAGELFF. Complete variable domain (other parts from reference TRBV25-1 and TRBJ2-2): EADIYQTPRYLVIGTGKKITLECSQTMGHDKMYWYQQDPGMELHLIHYSYGVNSTEKGDLSSESTVSRIRTEHFPLTLESARPSHTSQYLCASSDRGAGELFFGEGSRLTVL.